This is a list of T cell receptor beta chains from one sample in a study of blood T cell repertoires in COVID-19. Here immunoSEQ multiplex PCR was the method, and the copy in TCRdb shows in-frame clones only, minus some. Among 200,000 to 250,000 clones listed, roughly 85% were seen once. The specimen sequenced was peripheral blood. The origin of the receptors is a woman in her 70s with COVID-19, enrolled during active disease. Both conserved end residues are part of each CDR3. The order of the fields is J gene, V gene, clone size, D gene, CDR3 protein, CDR3 DNA. The D gene is left open where the match is weak. A row's size may be missing; if present it is once, few, many or a size class.

J gene: TRBJ1-5; V gene: TRBV6-2/TRBV6-3; clone size: -; D gene: -; CDR3 protein: CASSASLGQENQPQHF; CDR3 DNA: TGTGCCAGCAGCGCTTCCTTGGGACAAGAAAATCAGCCCCAGCATTTT
J gene: TRBJ2-7; V gene: TRBV4-2; clone size: -; D gene: TRBD1; CDR3 protein: CASSQIPDRVYEQYF; CDR3 DNA: TGTGCCAGCAGCCAGATACCGGACAGGGTCTACGAGCAGTACTTC
J gene: TRBJ1-2; V gene: TRBV11-3; clone size: -; D gene: -; CDR3 protein: CASSFSQGASGYTF; CDR3 DNA: TGTGCCAGCAGCTTTTCACAGGGTGCGTCAGGCTACACCTTC
J gene: TRBJ2-3; V gene: TRBV5-4; clone size: once; D gene: TRBD2; CDR3 protein: CASHIAGKDTQYF; CDR3 DNA: TGTGCCAGCCACATAGCGGGGAAAGATACGCAGTATTTT
J gene: TRBJ1-3; V gene: TRBV6-5; clone size: -; D gene: TRBD1; CDR3 protein: CASSYSRQGAGNTIYF; CDR3 DNA: TGTGCCAGCAGTTACTCCAGGCAGGGGGCTGGAAACACCATATATTTT
J gene: TRBJ2-4; V gene: TRBV6-2/TRBV6-3; clone size: -; D gene: -; CDR3 protein: CASSWYIMGTEAKNIQYF; CDR3 DNA: TGTGCCAGCAGCTGGTATATTATGGGTACGGAGGCCAAAAACATTCAGTACTTC
J gene: TRBJ1-5; V gene: TRBV5-4; clone size: -; D gene: TRBD1; CDR3 protein: CASSADRDQPQHF; CDR3 DNA: TGTGCCAGCAGCGCAGACAGGGATCAGCCCCAGCATTTT
J gene: TRBJ2-1; V gene: TRBV6-4; clone size: -; D gene: TRBD2; CDR3 protein: CASSLLGGSGREGNEQFF; CDR3 DNA: TGTGCCAGCAGTTTACTTGGGGGTAGCGGGAGGGAAGGGAATGAGCAGTTCTTC
J gene: TRBJ2-2; V gene: TRBV7-8; clone size: once; D gene: TRBD1; CDR3 protein: CASSPRTGGPWGTGELFF; CDR3 DNA: TGTGCCAGCAGCCCTAGGACAGGGGGCCCCTGGGGCACCGGGGAGCTGTTTTTT
J gene: TRBJ2-7; V gene: TRBV25-1; clone size: -; D gene: -; CDR3 protein: CASSEYGNPYEQYF; CDR3 DNA: TGTGCCAGCAGTGAATACGGGAACCCCTACGAGCAGTACTTC
J gene: TRBJ2-7; V gene: TRBV10-3; clone size: -; D gene: -; CDR3 protein: CATSGGLRSFYEQYF; CDR3 DNA: TGTGCCACCTCCGGAGGGCTACGTTCCTTCTACGAGCAGTACTTC
J gene: TRBJ1-1; V gene: TRBV11-3; clone size: few; D gene: -; CDR3 protein: CASSLTDEAFF; CDR3 DNA: TGTGCCAGCAGTCTGACTGATGAAGCTTTCTTT